This T cell receptor (beta chain) was sequenced in a study of Graves' ophthalmopathy and Graves' hyperthyroidism. This clonotype was recorded a few times. The target antigen is unknown. J was trimmed by 3 bases and V by 3 bases; bases with no gene match: 12. CDR1 and CDR2 (germline): SEHNR, FQNEAQ (reference sequence). The CDR3 has 17 amino acids. Study-wide points: Blood samples also showed most expanded thyroid clonotypes exceeding 0.001 frequency. Sensitivity reached approximately 85% and specificity roughly 82% for a 13-signature model separating ophthalmopathy from stable hyperthyroidism.

Transcripts of RNA were the source for amplifying TCR beta CDR3 regions. An opening RT-PCR round employed HTBI primers and preceded a second-round multiplex PCR. TCRdb redid the calling of the multiplex PCR reads with MiXCR, one entry per CDR3 protein. The sample holds about 1.1 million distinct CDR3 sequences, roughly 35% seen once. Establishment of the diagnosis relied upon clinical symptoms, serum thyroxine, TRAb, thyroid ultrasound and orbital computed tomography. This TCR was sampled from an adult man with Graves' hyperthyroidism. The J gene is TRBJ2-7, the V gene TRBV7-9, with TRBD1 matching 9 bases. Specimen: peripheral blood or thyroid tissue (not recorded which). The CDR3 coding sequence is TGTGCCAGCAGCTTCCCGGTCGACAGGGGGGGTGTCTACGAGCAGTACTTC. Protein: CASSFPVDRGGVYEQYF. The variable domain in full, completed from reference TRBV7-9 and TRBJ2-7, reads DTGVSQNPRHKITKRGQNVTFRCDPISEHNRLYWYRQTLGQGPEFLTYFQNEAQLEKSRLLSDRFSAERPKGSFSTLEIQRTEQGDSAMYLCASSFPVDRGGVYEQYFGPGTRLTVT.